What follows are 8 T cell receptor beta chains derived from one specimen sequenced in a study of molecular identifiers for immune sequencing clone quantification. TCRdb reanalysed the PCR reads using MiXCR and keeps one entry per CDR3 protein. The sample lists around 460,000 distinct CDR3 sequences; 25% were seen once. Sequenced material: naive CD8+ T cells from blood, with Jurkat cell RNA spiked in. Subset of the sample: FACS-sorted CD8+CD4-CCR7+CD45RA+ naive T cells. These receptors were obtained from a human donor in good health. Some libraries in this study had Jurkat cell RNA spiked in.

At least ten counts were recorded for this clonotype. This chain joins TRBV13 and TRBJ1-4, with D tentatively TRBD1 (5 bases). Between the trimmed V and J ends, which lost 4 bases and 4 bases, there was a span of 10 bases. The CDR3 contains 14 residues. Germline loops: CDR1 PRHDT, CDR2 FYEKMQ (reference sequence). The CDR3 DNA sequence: TGTGCCAGCAGCTCGGGACTTAATAATGAAAAACTGTTTTTT. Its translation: CASSSGLNNEKLFF.

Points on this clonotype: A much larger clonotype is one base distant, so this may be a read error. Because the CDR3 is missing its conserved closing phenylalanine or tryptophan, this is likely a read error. The DNA for the CDR3 is TGTGCCAGCAGTTTAGCGGGCCGGGTAGAGCCCCAGCATTTA. Translation gives CASSLAGRVEPQHL. V usage is TRBV27 and J usage is TRBJ1-5; D gene ambiguous. The CDR3 is 14 amino acids. V was clipped by 2 bases and J by 8 bases, with 13 bases between them. Germline CDR1 and CDR2: MNHEY and SMNVEV (reference sequence).

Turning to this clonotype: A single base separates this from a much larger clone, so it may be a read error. The CDR3 reads CSVLSELEALF. In DNA, the CDR3 is TGCAGCGTCCTCTCGGAGCTAGAAGCTCTCTTT. V usage is TRBV29-1 and J usage is TRBJ1-1; D remains unclear. The CDR3 length is 11 residues. Germline V gene data show CDR1 as SQVTM and CDR2 as ANQGSEA. Looking up the rest from reference TRBV29-1 and TRBJ1-1 gives the full variable domain: SAVISQKPSRDICQRGTSLTIQCQVDSQVTMMFWYRQQPGQSLTLIATANQGSEATYESGFVIDKFPISRPNLTFSTLTVSNMSPEDSSIYLCSVLSELEALFGQGTRLTVV.

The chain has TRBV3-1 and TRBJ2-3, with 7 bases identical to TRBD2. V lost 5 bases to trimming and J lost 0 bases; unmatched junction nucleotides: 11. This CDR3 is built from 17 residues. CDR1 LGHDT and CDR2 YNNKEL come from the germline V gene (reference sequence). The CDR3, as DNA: TGTGCCAGCAGCATCCCCGGGGAGGGTTTAAGCACAGATACGCAGTATTTT. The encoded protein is CASSIPGEGLSTDTQYF.

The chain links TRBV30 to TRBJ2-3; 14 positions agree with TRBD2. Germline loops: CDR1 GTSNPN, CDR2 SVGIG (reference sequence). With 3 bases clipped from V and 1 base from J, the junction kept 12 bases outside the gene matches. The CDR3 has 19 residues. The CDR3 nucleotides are TGTGCCTGGAGGGATCGGACTAGCGGGGGGACTTACCGCACAGATACGCAGTATTTT. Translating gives CAWRDRTSGGTYRTDTQYF.

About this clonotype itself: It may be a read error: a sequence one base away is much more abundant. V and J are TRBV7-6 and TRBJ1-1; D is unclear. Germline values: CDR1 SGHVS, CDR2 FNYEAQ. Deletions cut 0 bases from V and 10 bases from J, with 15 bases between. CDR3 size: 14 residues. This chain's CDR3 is CASSLAVGDSGAFF. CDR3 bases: TGTGCCAGCAGCTTAGCAGTGGGAGACTCAGGAGCTTTCTTT.

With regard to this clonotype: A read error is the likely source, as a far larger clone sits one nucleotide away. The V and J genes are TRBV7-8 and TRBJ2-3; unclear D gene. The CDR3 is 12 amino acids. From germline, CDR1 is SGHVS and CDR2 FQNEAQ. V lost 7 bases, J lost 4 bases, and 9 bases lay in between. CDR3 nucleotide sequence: TGTGCCAGCAACTTCTTGGCAGATACGCAGTATTTT. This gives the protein CASNFLADTQYF.

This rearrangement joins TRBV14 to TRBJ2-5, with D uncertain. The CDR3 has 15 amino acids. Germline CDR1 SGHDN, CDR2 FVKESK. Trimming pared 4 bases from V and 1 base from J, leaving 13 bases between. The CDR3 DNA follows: TGTGCCAGCAGCCCACTGGTTTCGCCCCAAGAGACCCAGTACTTC. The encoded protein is CASSPLVSPQETQYF.